Below are 30 T cell receptor beta chains sequenced from a single sample in a study of control samples from healthy donors and cancer patients (dated by TCRdb to the early 2020s). Library preparation used the immunoSEQ multiplex PCR assay. In TCRdb, the immuneACCESS table is reduced to in-frame sequences with V and J assigned. These tables do not hold every clone; where another copy was compared, an unresolved V gene accounts for under half, and the others remain unexplained. For this sample the table gives roughly 60,000 clones, of which roughly 92% were detected only once. The top ten constitute less than 4.5% of the sample. Input material: blood. These TCRs come from a young man in good health.

This clone is a singleton in its sample. V is TRBV9 and J is TRBJ1-2, with 7 bases aligning to TRBD1. Unmatched junction bases numbered 2, after V lost 2 bases and J lost 4 bases. CDR3 length: 13 amino acids. Per germline, CDR1 SGDLS and CDR2 YYNGEE. CDR3 nucleotides: TGTGCCAGCAGCGTCTCAGGGGGCTATGGCTACACCTTC. This encodes CASSVSGGYGYTF.

The chain carries TRBV9 and TRBJ2-7; TRBD1 aligns across 9 bases. CDR1 SGDLS and CDR2 YYNGEE come from the germline V gene. The CDR3 is 15 amino acids. V shed 2 bases, J shed 4 bases, and the junction held 7 bases outside the gene matches. CDR3 sequence (DNA): TGTGCCAGCAGCGTCGGGACAGGGAATAAGTACGAGCAGTACTTC. Protein: CASSVGTGNKYEQYF.

The chain recombines TRBV4-2 with TRBJ1-5, with D perhaps TRBD1 (6 bases). V was trimmed by 0 bases and J by 6 bases, leaving 12 bases between them. The V gene's germline CDR1 is LGHNA and CDR2 YNFKEQ. The CDR3 runs 15 residues. For the CDR3, the DNA is TGTGCCAGCAGCCAAGACGGACAGACAGGTCAGCCCCAGCATTTT. As protein: CASSQDGQTGQPQHF.

V and J are TRBV6-1 and TRBJ2-1; D is undetermined. Deletions cut 3 bases from V and 5 bases from J, with 5 bases between. Germline V gene lookup returns CDR1 MNHNS and CDR2 SASEGT. The CDR3 contains 12 residues. The CDR3 nucleotides are TGTGCCAGCAGTGATTTGCACAATGAGCAGTTCTTC. This translates into CASSDLHNEQFF.

The CDR3 sequence: CASSSSLGRASGYTF. The CDR3 nucleotides are TGTGCCAGCAGTTCCTCTCTAGGGAGGGCTAGTGGCTACACCTTC. This rearrangement joins TRBV6-2 or TRBV6-3 to TRBJ1-2; no clear D. The CDR3 is made up of 15 amino acids. CDR1 is MNHEY and CDR2 is SVGEGT in the germline V gene. V was cut by 4 bases and J by 7 bases, with 19 bases left in between.

The chain combines TRBV3-1 (or the pseudogene TRBV3-2) with TRBJ2-4; D remains ambiguous. Germline V gives CDR1 LGHDT, CDR2 YNNKEL (reference sequence). This CDR3 region has 15 residues. V was shortened by 4 bases and J by 2 bases, with 12 bases between the two germline ends. CDR3 coding DNA: TGTGCCAGCAGCCTATCTCGACATTCCAAAAACATTCAGTACTTC. This encodes CASSLSRHSKNIQYF.

The chain recombines TRBV7-9 with TRBJ1-4; possible D gene TRBD1, 6 bases. CDR1 SEHNR and CDR2 FQNEAQ come from the germline V gene (reference sequence). Between the trimmed V and J ends, which lost 6 bases and 4 bases, there was a span of 12 bases. This CDR3 spans 14 amino acids. CDR3 sequence (DNA): TGTGCCAGCAGTATGGGACATGTTAATGAAAAACTGTTTTTT. It specifies CASSMGHVNEKLFF.

The V and J genes are TRBV7-9 and TRBJ2-7; D tentatively reads TRBD1 or TRBD2 (5 bases each). Deletions cut 5 bases from V and 2 bases from J, with 19 bases between. The CDR3 runs to 16 residues. Germline CDR1 and CDR2: SEHNR and FQNEAQ (reference sequence). DNA for the CDR3: TGTGCCAGCAGCGGGGGTGCCCTGGCAGGGCCCTACGAGCAGTACTTC. It translates to CASSGGALAGPYEQYF.

The genes are TRBV19 and TRBJ1-2, with 7 positions matching TRBD1. The CDR3 consists of 13 residues. V was pared by 7 bases and J by 2 bases, with 4 bases of the junction left unmatched. In germline, CDR1 is LNHDA, CDR2 SQIVND (reference sequence). In DNA form, the CDR3 reads TGTGCCAGTATCGGCAGGGGGAACTATGGCTACACCTTC. It specifies CASIGRGNYGYTF.

The gene calls are TRBV5-1 and TRBJ2-7; 11 bases are a match to TRBD1. J was trimmed by 3 bases and V by 4 bases; bases with no gene match: 3. Germline CDR1 and CDR2: SGHRS and YFSETQ. CDR3 length: 14 residues. The CDR3 sequence: CASSPGTGGYEQYF. DNA of the CDR3: TGCGCCAGCAGCCCCGGGACAGGGGGCTACGAGCAGTACTTC.

The chain combines TRBV7-2 with TRBJ1-2, with D unresolved. Trimming took 4 bases from V and 6 from J, leaving 9 bases between them. Germline CDR1 is SGHTA and CDR2 is FQGNSA. The CDR3 is 12 residues long. The CDR3 spells CASSSWEDGYTF. The CDR3 DNA sequence: TGTGCCAGCAGCTCGTGGGAGGATGGCTACACCTTC.

This CDR3 is CASSEDRVQFF. CDR3 DNA: TGCGCCAGCAGCGAGGACAGGGTGCAATTCTTC. The chain combines TRBV5-1 with TRBJ2-1, with TRBD1 matching over 8 bases. Germline values: CDR1 SGHRS, CDR2 YFSETQ. The trim removed 4 bases at V and 16 bases at J, leaving 7 bases unmatched. The CDR3 loop spans 11 amino acids.

The rearrangement joins TRBV27 to TRBJ1-2; no clear D. Per germline, CDR1 MNHEY and CDR2 SMNVEV (reference sequence). The CDR3 runs 13 residues. V was cut by 2 bases and J by 5 bases, with 9 bases left in between. The CDR3 DNA reads as TGTGCCAGCAGTTTAGAGGGCCCGTATGGCTACACCTTC. Protein product: CASSLEGPYGYTF.

The genes are TRBV19 and TRBJ1-4, with D perhaps TRBD1 (5 bases). This CDR3 has 14 amino acids. Trimming took off 3 bases at V and 10 bases at J, with 15 bases between the two ends. Germline lookup yields CDR1 LNHDA and CDR2 SQIVND (reference sequence). In DNA form, the CDR3 reads TGTGCCAGTAGTATGGGGCCTCAAGGAGGAAAACTGTTTTTT. As protein: CASSMGPQGGKLFF.

The gene calls are TRBV27 and TRBJ2-7; D ambiguous. Trimming removed 8 bases from V and 3 bases from J, with 5 bases in between. Germline V gene sequence: CDR1 MNHEY, CDR2 SMNVEV (reference sequence). CDR3 length: 10 amino acids. CDR3 sequence (DNA): TGTGCCAGCGGAAACTACGAGCAGTACTTC. This encodes CASGNYEQYF.

The genes are TRBV6-1 and TRBJ2-3; D is perhaps TRBD1 (6 bases). Trimming pared 0 bases from V and 4 bases from J, leaving 17 bases between. The germline gives CDR1 MNHNS, CDR2 SASEGT. The CDR3 has 17 residues. CDR3 in amino acids: CASSEALDSVFADTQYF. CDR3 DNA sequence: TGTGCCAGCAGTGAAGCTTTGGACAGTGTTTTCGCAGATACGCAGTATTTT.

In this sample, this clone turned up once. This chain uses TRBV4-3 with TRBJ1-6, with 8 nucleotides matching TRBD1. The CDR3 covers 15 residues. Germline CDR1 reads LGHNA; CDR2 reads YSLEER. Trimming cost V 1 base and J 9 bases; bases outside gene matches: 5. The DNA for the CDR3 is TGCGCCAGCAGCCAAGGGGGGGACAGGATTTCACCCCTCCACTTT. Translating gives CASSQGGDRISPLHF.

The gene calls are TRBV6-4 and TRBJ1-2; weak D call: TRBD1 (5 bases). CDR3 length: 13 residues. CDR1 and CDR2 from the germline V gene are MRHNA and SNTAGT. Trimming stripped 3 bases from V and 8 bases from J, with 13 bases between. The CDR3 protein is CASSDGQAGGYTF. Here the CDR3 DNA reads TGTGCCAGCAGTGATGGGCAGGCAGGGGGCTACACCTTC.

The chain has TRBV7-9 and TRBJ1-1; 9 positions agree with TRBD1. With 2 bases clipped from V and 7 bases from J, the junction kept 14 bases outside the gene matches. This CDR3 region has 17 residues. From germline, CDR1 is SEHNR and CDR2 FQNEAQ (reference sequence). CDR3 bases: TGTGCCAGCAGCTTAATAGCCCTACAGGGGGCGGAGGGTGAAGCTTTCTTT. Translation gives CASSLIALQGAEGEAFF.

A single count supports this clone. The chain links TRBV5-1 to TRBJ2-2, with D possibly matching TRBD1 (5 bases). Trimming left V 4 bases short and J 0 bases short, with 10 bases between. The CDR3 runs to 15 residues. Germline loops: CDR1 SGHRS, CDR2 YFSETQ. The CDR3 coding sequence is TGCGCCAGCAGCCCCAGGGATACGAACACCGGGGAGCTGTTTTTT. Its translation is CASSPRDTNTGELFF.

The rearrangement uses TRBV2 and TRBJ1-2, with TRBD1 matching 8 bases. Losses at the gene ends were 7 bases for V and 6 bases for J; bases not matched to a gene: 10. The CDR3 runs to 14 residues. Germline V gene lookup returns CDR1 SNHLY and CDR2 FYNNEI. The CDR3 bases are TGTGCCAGCAACAGGGGGATTAGGTCGGATGGCTACACCTTC. Translated: CASNRGIRSDGYTF.

V usage is TRBV9 and J usage is TRBJ2-1; 12 positions match TRBD2. Trimming cost V 2 bases and J 7 bases; bases outside gene matches: 4. Germline V gene lookup returns CDR1 SGDLS and CDR2 YYNGEE. This CDR3 contains 15 residues. CDR3 bases: TGTGCCAGCAGCGTGACTAGCGGGAGAAGTAATGAGCAGTTCTTC. Translated: CASSVTSGRSNEQFF. Variable domain in full (rest from reference TRBV9 and TRBJ2-1): DSGVTQTPKHLITATGQRVTLRCSPRSGDLSVYWYQQSLDQGLQFLIQYYNGEERAKGNILERFSAQQFPDLHSELNLSSLELGDSALYFCASSVTSGRSNEQFFGPGTRLTVL.

In this sample, this clone turned up once. The chain employs TRBV30 and TRBJ2-7; D call uncertain. The CDR3 extends over 11 amino acids. The V end was cut by 4 bases, the J end by 4 bases, with 8 bases between. Germline-derived CDR1 and CDR2 are GTSNPN and SVGIG (reference sequence). The CDR3 DNA is TGTGCCTGGAAGAGCTTATACGAGCAGTACTTC. Translation: CAWKSLYEQYF.

The chain uses TRBV5-4 and TRBJ2-7; no firm D call. This CDR3 has 13 amino acids. V was clipped by 1 base and J by 0 bases, with 5 bases between them. Germline CDR1 is SGHNT and CDR2 is YYREEE (reference sequence). The CDR3 here is CASSLQVSYEQYF. CDR3 bases: TGTGCCAGCAGCTTGCAGGTCTCCTACGAGCAGTACTTC.

V and J are TRBV18 and TRBJ2-5, with 12 bases matching TRBD1. The CDR3 sequence is 16 residues long. V shed 5 bases, J shed 1 base, and the junction held 5 bases outside the gene matches. Germline V lookup: CDR1 KGHSH, CDR2 LQKENI. The CDR3 protein is CASSYRGQGAQETQYF. The DNA of the CDR3 is TGTGCCAGCTCATACCGGGGACAGGGGGCCCAAGAGACCCAGTACTTC.

The chain uses TRBV5-1 and TRBJ1-1, with D unclear. The V gene lost 0 bases and the J gene lost 7 bases, with 19 bases spanning the gap. Germline V gene lookup returns CDR1 SGHRS and CDR2 YFSETQ. The CDR3 length is 16 residues. CDR3: CASSLVFSGRQSEAFF. The DNA for the CDR3 is TGCGCCAGCAGCTTGGTATTTTCGGGGAGGCAGAGTGAAGCTTTCTTT. The full variable domain, its missing parts supplied by reference TRBV5-1 and TRBJ1-1, is KAGVTQTPRYLIKTRGQQVTLSCSPISGHRSVSWYQQTPGQGLQFLFEYFSETQRNKGNFPGRFSGRQFSNSRSEMNVSTLELGDSALYLCASSLVFSGRQSEAFFGQGTRLTVV.

The J gene is TRBJ1-6, the V gene TRBV30; TRBD1 aligns across 9 bases. The ends lost 7 bases at V and 8 bases at J; junction bases unmatched: 6. The CDR3 contains 13 residues. CDR1 and CDR2 from the germline V gene are GTSNPN and SVGIG (reference sequence). The CDR3 region has the DNA TGTGCCTACCGGGACAGGGACTATTCACCCCTCCACTTT. It yields the protein CAYRDRDYSPLHF.

This clone was counted between two and nine times. This chain links TRBV19 with TRBJ1-5; D uncertain. V was shortened by 5 bases and J by 7 bases, with 12 bases between the two germline ends. The CDR3 contains 13 residues. The V gene's germline CDR1 is LNHDA and CDR2 SQIVND (reference sequence). CDR3 sequence reads: CASSPFIEQPQHF. CDR3 DNA: TGTGCCAGTAGTCCCTTTATCGAGCAGCCCCAGCATTTT.

The V gene is TRBV3-1 (or the pseudogene TRBV3-2), the J gene TRBJ2-7; 7 bases agree with TRBD1. The CDR3 extends over 14 amino acids. Trimming took 0 bases from V and 4 from J; bases not matched to a gene: 3. From germline, CDR1 is LGHDT and CDR2 YNNKEL (reference sequence). Here the CDR3 reads CASSQDRGFYEQYF. The CDR3 nucleotides read TGTGCCAGCAGCCAAGACAGGGGGTTTTACGAGCAGTACTTC.

V and J are TRBV7-9 and TRBJ2-7; D is unresolved. The CDR3 is 15 residues long. Trimming stripped 1 base from V and 2 bases from J, with 12 bases between. Germline V CDR1 and CDR2: SEHNR, FQNEAQ (reference sequence). The CDR3 region is CASSLVGSRAYEQYF. The CDR3 DNA sequence: TGTGCCAGCAGCTTAGTGGGTAGCAGAGCCTACGAGCAGTACTTC.